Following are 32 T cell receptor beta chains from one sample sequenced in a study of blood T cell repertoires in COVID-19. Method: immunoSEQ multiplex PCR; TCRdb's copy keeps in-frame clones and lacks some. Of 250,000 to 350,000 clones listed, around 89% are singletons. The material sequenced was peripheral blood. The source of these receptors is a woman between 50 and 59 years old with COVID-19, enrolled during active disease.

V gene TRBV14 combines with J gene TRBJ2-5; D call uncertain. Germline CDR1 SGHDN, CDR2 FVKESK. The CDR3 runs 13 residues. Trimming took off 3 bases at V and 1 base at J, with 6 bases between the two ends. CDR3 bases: TGTGCCAGCAGCCAGACAATCCAAGAGACCCAGTACTTC. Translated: CASSQTIQETQYF.

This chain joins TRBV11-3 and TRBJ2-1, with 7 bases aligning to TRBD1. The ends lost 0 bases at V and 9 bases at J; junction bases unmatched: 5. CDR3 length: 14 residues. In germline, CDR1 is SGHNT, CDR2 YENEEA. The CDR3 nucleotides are TGTGCCAGCAGCTTAGATGTAGGGGGCGTTGAGCAGTTCTTC. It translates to CASSLDVGGVEQFF.

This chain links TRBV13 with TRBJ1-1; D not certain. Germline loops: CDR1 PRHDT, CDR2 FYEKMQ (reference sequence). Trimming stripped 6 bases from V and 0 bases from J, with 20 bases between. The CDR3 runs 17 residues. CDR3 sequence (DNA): TGTGCCAGCAGACCCCGAGGCCGAAGACCTATGAACACTGAAGCTTTCTTT. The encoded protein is CASRPRGRRPMNTEAFF.

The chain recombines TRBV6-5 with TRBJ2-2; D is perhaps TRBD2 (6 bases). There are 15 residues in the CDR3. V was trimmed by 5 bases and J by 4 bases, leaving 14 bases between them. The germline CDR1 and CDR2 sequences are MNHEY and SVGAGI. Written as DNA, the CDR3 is TGTGCCAGCAGTAACCGGGACGGGGGCACCGGGGAGCTGTTTTTT. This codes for CASSNRDGGTGELFF.

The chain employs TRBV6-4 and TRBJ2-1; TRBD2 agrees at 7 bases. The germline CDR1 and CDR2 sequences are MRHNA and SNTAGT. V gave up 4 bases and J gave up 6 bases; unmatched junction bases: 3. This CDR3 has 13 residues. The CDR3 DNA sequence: TGTGCCAGCAGTGGGACTAGAGGCAATGAGCAGTTCTTC. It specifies CASSGTRGNEQFF.

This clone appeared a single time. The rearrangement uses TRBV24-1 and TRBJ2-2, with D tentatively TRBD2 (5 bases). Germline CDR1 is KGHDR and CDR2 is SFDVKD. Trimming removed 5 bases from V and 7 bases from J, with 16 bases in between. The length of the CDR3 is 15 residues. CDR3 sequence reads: CATSAKARGIGELFF. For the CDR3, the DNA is TGTGCCACCAGTGCTAAGGCCCGGGGAATCGGGGAGCTGTTTTTT.

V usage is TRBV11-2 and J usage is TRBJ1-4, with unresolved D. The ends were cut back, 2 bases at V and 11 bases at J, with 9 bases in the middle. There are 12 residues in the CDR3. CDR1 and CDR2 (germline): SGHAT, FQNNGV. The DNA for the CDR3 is TGTGCCAGCAGCTTATCCGGTGATAAACTGTTTTTT. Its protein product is CASSLSGDKLFF.

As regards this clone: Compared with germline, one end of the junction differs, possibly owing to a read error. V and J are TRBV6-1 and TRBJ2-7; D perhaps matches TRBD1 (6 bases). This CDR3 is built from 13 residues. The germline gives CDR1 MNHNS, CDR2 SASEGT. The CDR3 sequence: CASREAGAYEQYF. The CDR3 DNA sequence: TGTGCCAGCAGAGAAGCAGGGGCCTACGAGCAGTACTTC.

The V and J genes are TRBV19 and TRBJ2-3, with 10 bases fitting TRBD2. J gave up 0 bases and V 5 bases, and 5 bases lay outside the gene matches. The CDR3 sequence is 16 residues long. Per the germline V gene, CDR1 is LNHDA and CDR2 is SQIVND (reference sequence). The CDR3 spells CASSRLAGTSTDTQYF. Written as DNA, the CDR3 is TGTGCCAGTAGTCGACTAGCGGGCACTAGCACAGATACGCAGTATTTT.

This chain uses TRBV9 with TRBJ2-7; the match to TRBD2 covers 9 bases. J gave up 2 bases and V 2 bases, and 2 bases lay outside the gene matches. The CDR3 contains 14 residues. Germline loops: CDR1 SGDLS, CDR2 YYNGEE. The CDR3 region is CASSVTSGPYEQYF. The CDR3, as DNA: TGTGCCAGCAGCGTGACTAGCGGACCCTACGAGCAGTACTTC.

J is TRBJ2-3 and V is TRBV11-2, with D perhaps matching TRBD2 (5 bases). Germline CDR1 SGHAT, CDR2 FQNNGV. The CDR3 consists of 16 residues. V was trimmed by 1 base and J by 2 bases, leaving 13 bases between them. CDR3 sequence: CASSLGELVFTDTQYF. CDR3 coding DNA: TGTGCCAGCAGCTTAGGTGAACTAGTATTCACAGATACGCAGTATTTT. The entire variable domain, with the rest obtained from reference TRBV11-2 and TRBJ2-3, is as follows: EAGVAQSPRYKIIEKRQSVAFWCNPISGHATLYWYQQILGQGPKLLIQFQNNGVVDDSQLPKDRFSAERLKGVDSTLKIQPAKLEDSAVYLCASSLGELVFTDTQYFGPGTRLTVL.

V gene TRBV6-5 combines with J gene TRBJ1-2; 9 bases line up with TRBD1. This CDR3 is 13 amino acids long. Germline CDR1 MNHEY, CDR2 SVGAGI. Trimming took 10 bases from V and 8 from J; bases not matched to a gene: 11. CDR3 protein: CAIGKQGAAGYTF. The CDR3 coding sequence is TGTGCCATAGGAAAACAGGGGGCGGCCGGCTACACCTTC.

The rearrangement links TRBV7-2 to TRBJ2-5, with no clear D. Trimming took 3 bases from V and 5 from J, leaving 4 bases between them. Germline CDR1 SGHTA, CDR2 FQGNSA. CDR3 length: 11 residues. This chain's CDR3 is CASSFYETQYF. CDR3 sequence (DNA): TGTGCCAGCAGCTTCTATGAGACCCAGTACTTC.

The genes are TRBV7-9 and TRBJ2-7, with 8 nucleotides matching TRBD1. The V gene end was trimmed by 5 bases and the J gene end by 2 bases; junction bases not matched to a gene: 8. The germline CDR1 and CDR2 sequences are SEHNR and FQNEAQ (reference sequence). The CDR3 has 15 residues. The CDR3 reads CASSPRDRSTYEQYF. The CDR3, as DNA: TGTGCCAGCAGCCCAAGGGACAGGTCGACCTACGAGCAGTACTTC.

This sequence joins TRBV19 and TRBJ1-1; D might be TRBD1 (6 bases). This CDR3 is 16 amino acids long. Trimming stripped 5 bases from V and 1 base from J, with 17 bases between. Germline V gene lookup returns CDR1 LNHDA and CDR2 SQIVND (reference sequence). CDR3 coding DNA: TGTGCCAGTAGTGGTGACTTGGGACACAAGAACACTGAAGCTTTCTTT. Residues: CASSGDLGHKNTEAFF.

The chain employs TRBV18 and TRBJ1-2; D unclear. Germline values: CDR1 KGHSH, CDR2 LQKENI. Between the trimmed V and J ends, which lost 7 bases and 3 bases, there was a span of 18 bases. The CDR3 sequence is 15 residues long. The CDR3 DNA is TGTGCCAGCTTACCTTTCGAGGCGGCTTACTATGGCTACACCTTC. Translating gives CASLPFEAAYYGYTF.

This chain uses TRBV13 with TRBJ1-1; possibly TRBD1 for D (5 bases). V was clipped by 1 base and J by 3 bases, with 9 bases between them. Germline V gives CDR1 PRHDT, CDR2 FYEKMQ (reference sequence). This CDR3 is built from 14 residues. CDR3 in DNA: TGTGCCAGCAGCTTAGCGGGGGAGGACACTGAAGCTTTCTTT. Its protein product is CASSLAGEDTEAFF.

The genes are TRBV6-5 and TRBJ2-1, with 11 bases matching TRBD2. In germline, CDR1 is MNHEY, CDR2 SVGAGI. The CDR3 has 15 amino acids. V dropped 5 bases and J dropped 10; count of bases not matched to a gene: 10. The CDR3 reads CASSRKGTSGWEQFF. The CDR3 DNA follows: TGTGCCAGCAGTCGCAAAGGGACTAGCGGCTGGGAGCAGTTCTTC.

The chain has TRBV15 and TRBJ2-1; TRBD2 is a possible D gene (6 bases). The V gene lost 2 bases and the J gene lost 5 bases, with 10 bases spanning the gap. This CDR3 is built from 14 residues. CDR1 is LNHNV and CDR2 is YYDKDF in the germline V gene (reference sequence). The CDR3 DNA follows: TGTGCCACCAGCAGATACGGGAGCCACAATGAGCAGTTCTTC. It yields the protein CATSRYGSHNEQFF.

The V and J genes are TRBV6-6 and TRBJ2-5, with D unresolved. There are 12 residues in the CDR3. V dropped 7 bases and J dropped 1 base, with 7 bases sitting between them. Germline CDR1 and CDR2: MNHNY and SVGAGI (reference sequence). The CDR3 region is CASTHSQETQYF. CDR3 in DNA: TGTGCCAGCACTCATAGCCAAGAGACCCAGTACTTC.

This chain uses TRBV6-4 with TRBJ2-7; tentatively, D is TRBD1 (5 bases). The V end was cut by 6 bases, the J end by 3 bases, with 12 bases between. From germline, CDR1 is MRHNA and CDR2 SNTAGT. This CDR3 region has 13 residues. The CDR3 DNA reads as TGTGCCAGCAGAAAAGGGGTTAACTACGAGCAGTACTTC. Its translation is CASRKGVNYEQYF.

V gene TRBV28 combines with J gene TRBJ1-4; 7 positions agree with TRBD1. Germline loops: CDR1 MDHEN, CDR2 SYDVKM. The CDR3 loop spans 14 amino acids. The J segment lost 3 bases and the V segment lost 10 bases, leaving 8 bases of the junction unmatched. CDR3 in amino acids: CATIRQGPNEKLFF. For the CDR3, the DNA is TGTGCCACCATTCGACAGGGCCCTAATGAAAAACTGTTTTTT. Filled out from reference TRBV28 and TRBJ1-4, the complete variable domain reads DVKVTQSSRYLVKRTGEKVFLECVQDMDHENMFWYRQDPGLGLRLIYFSYDVKMKEKGDIPEGYSVSREKKERFSLILESASTNQTSMYLCATIRQGPNEKLFFGSGTQLSVL.

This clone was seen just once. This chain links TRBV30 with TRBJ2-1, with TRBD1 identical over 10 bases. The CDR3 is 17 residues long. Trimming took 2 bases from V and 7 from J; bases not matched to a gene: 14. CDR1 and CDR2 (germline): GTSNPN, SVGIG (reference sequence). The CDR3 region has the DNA TGTGCCTGGAGTCGAAGTCGGGACAGGGGATTAGGGAATGAGCAGTTCTTC. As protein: CAWSRSRDRGLGNEQFF. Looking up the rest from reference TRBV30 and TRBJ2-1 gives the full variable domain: SQTIHQWPATLVQPVGSPLSLECTVEGTSNPNLYWYRQAAGRGLQLLFYSVGIGQISSEVPQNLSASRPQDRQFILSSKKLLLSDSGFYLCAWSRSRDRGLGNEQFFGPGTRLTVL.

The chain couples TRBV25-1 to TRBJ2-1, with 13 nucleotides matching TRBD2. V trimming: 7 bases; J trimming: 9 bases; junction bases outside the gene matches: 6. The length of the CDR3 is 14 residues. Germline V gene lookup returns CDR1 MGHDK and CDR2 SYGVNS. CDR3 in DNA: TGTGCCAGCACCGGGACTAGCGGGAAAGGTGAGCAGTTCTTC. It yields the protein CASTGTSGKGEQFF. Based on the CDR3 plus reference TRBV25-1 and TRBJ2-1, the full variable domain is EADIYQTPRYLVIGTGKKITLECSQTMGHDKMYWYQQDPGMELHLIHYSYGVNSTEKGDLSSESTVSRIRTEHFPLTLESARPSHTSQYLCASTGTSGKGEQFFGPGTRLTVL.

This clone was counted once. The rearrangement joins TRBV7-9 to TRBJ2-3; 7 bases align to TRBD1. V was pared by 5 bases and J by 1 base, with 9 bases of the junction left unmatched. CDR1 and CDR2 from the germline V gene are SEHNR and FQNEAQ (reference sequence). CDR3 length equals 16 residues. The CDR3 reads CASSPSTGARTDTQYF. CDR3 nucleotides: TGTGCCAGCAGCCCTTCTACAGGGGCCCGCACAGATACGCAGTATTTT.

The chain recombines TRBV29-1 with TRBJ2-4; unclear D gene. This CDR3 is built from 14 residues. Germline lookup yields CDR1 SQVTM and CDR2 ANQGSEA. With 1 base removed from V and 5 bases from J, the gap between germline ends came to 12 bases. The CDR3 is CSVEVEVSQNIQYF. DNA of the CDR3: TGCAGCGTTGAAGTAGAGGTCAGTCAAAACATTCAGTACTTC.

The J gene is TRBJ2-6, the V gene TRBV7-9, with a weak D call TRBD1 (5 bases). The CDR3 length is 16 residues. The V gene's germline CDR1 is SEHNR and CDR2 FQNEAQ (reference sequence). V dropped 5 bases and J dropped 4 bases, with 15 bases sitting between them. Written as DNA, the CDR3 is TGTGCCAGCAGCCAGCAGGGTCGGTCCGGGGCCAACGTCCTGACTTTC. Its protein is CASSQQGRSGANVLTF.

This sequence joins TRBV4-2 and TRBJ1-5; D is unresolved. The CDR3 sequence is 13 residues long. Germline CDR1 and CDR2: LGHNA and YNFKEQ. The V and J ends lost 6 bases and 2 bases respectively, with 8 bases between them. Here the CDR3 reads CASSLIGNQPQHF. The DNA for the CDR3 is TGTGCCAGCAGTCTAATAGGCAATCAGCCCCAGCATTTT.

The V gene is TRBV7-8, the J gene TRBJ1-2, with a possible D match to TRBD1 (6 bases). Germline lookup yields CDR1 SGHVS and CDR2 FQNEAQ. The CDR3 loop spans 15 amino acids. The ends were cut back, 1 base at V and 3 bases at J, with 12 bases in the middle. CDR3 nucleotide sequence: TGTGCCAGCAGCTTAGGTCGGGGGGCTGACTATGGCTACACCTTC. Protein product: CASSLGRGADYGYTF.

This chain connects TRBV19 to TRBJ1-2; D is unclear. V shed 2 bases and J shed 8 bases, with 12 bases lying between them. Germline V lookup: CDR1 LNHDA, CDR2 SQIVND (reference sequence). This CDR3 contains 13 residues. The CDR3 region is CASSISPSRGYTF. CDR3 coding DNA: TGTGCCAGTAGTATATCCCCCTCCCGGGGCTACACCTTC.

CDR3 bases: TGTGCCAGCAGTGAGTGGCGAGGTTCCTCTGGAAACACCATATATTTT. It encodes CASSEWRGSSGNTIYF. The rearrangement links TRBV6-1 to TRBJ1-3; D call uncertain. V lost 3 bases and J lost 0, with 12 bases in between. CDR1 is MNHNS and CDR2 is SASEGT in the germline V gene. This CDR3 is built from 16 residues.

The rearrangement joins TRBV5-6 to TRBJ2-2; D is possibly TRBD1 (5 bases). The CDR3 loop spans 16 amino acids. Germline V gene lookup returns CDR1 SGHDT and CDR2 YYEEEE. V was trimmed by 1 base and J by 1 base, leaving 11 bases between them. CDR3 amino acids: CASSLWGQGNTGELFF. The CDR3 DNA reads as TGTGCCAGCAGCTTGTGGGGCCAGGGGAACACCGGGGAGCTGTTTTTT.